The 5 T cell receptor beta chains below come from one sample, sequenced in a study of CD8 T cells in ankylosing spondylitis. MiXCR was run by TCRdb on the 5' RACE reads, yielding one entry per CDR3 protein. The data contain more than 600,000 distinct CDR3 sequences, over 15% of them singletons. Study-level findings and limits: A motif in TCR beta, a set of under 10 highly homologous variants, appeared characteristic of ankylosing spondylitis blood.

No antigens are known for them. The specimen sequenced was blood, either unsorted or a sorted T cell fraction (not recorded which). The origin of the receptors is a male donor with ankylosing spondylitis.

The chain carries TRBV11-2 and TRBJ2-5; perhaps D is TRBD1 or TRBD2 (5 bases each). V lost 3 bases and J lost 7, with 21 bases in between. Germline loops: CDR1 SGHAT, CDR2 FQNNGV. CDR3 size: 16 residues. For the CDR3, the DNA is TGTGCCAGCAGCTTGCCTTCCCCCGGGACCCCAGGGACCCAGTACTTC. It translates to CASSLPSPGTPGTQYF.

V usage is TRBV5-1 and J usage is TRBJ2-5; D tentatively reads TRBD1 or TRBD2 (6 bases each). Germline V gene lookup returns CDR1 SGHRS and CDR2 YFSETQ. The germline V and J ends were trimmed by 3 bases and 5 bases, with 17 bases remaining between them. The CDR3 loop spans 15 amino acids. DNA of the CDR3: TGCGCCAGCAGCTCCCCTCGGGGGCTGGGGGAGACCCAGTACTTC. Amino acids: CASSSPRGLGETQYF.

This clonotype was detected a few times. The CDR3 spells CASSQDNVIEQYF. In DNA form, the CDR3 reads TGTGCCAGCAGCCAAGATAATGTAATCGAGCAGTACTTC. The chain recombines TRBV3-1 with TRBJ2-7; D gene ambiguous. Germline V gene sequence: CDR1 LGHDT, CDR2 YNNKEL (reference sequence). Trimming left V 0 bases short and J 6 bases short, with 9 bases between. The CDR3 loop spans 13 amino acids.

There are a few counts of this clonotype. The chain employs TRBV10-2 and TRBJ1-3; D is uncertain. Germline lookup yields CDR1 WSHSY and CDR2 SAAADI. Trimming took off 3 bases at V and 0 bases at J, with 3 bases between the two ends. The CDR3 loop spans 13 amino acids. DNA of the CDR3: TGCGCCAGCAGTGACAGCTCTGGAAACACCATATATTTT. Protein product: CASSDSSGNTIYF.

The chain has TRBV5-8 and TRBJ1-5, with unresolved D. The V end was cut by 5 bases, the J end by 5 bases, with 17 bases between. In germline, CDR1 is SGHTS, CDR2 YDEGEE. The CDR3 consists of 15 residues. CDR3 DNA sequence: TGTGCCAGCAGATTTCAGGAGGTGGGGTATCAGCCCCAGCATTTT. Translated, it gives CASRFQEVGYQPQHF.